The source of this T cell receptor beta chain is a study of breast tumors, draining lymph nodes, adjacent tissues. Study results and caveats: Tumor TCR diversity was below lymph nodes but above nontumor tissue. Data only fit, rather than demonstrated, lymph node origin of most tumor T cells.

From the multiplex PCR reads, TCRdb called clonotypes with MiXCR, one entry per CDR3 protein. Of 150,000 or so distinct CDR3 sequences in the sample, roughly a third were seen once. The lymph nodes were axillary draining lymph nodes from breast cancer patients. Germline CDR1 and CDR2: KGHDR and SFDVKD. Trimming took off 4 bases at V and 3 bases at J, with 11 bases between the two ends. This CDR3 contains 15 residues. This clonotype was counted at least ten times. The antigen remains unidentified. This chain links TRBV24-1 with TRBJ1-4; the D gene is possibly TRBD1 (5 bases). The sequence was obtained from a female donor with breast cancer. Some clones in this sample may be carry-over from other donors' samples. Sequenced input: axillary lymph node tissue. Here the CDR3 reads CATSDPRAPNEKLFF. The CDR3 bases are TGTGCCACCAGTGACCCCAGGGCCCCTAATGAAAAACTGTTTTTT.